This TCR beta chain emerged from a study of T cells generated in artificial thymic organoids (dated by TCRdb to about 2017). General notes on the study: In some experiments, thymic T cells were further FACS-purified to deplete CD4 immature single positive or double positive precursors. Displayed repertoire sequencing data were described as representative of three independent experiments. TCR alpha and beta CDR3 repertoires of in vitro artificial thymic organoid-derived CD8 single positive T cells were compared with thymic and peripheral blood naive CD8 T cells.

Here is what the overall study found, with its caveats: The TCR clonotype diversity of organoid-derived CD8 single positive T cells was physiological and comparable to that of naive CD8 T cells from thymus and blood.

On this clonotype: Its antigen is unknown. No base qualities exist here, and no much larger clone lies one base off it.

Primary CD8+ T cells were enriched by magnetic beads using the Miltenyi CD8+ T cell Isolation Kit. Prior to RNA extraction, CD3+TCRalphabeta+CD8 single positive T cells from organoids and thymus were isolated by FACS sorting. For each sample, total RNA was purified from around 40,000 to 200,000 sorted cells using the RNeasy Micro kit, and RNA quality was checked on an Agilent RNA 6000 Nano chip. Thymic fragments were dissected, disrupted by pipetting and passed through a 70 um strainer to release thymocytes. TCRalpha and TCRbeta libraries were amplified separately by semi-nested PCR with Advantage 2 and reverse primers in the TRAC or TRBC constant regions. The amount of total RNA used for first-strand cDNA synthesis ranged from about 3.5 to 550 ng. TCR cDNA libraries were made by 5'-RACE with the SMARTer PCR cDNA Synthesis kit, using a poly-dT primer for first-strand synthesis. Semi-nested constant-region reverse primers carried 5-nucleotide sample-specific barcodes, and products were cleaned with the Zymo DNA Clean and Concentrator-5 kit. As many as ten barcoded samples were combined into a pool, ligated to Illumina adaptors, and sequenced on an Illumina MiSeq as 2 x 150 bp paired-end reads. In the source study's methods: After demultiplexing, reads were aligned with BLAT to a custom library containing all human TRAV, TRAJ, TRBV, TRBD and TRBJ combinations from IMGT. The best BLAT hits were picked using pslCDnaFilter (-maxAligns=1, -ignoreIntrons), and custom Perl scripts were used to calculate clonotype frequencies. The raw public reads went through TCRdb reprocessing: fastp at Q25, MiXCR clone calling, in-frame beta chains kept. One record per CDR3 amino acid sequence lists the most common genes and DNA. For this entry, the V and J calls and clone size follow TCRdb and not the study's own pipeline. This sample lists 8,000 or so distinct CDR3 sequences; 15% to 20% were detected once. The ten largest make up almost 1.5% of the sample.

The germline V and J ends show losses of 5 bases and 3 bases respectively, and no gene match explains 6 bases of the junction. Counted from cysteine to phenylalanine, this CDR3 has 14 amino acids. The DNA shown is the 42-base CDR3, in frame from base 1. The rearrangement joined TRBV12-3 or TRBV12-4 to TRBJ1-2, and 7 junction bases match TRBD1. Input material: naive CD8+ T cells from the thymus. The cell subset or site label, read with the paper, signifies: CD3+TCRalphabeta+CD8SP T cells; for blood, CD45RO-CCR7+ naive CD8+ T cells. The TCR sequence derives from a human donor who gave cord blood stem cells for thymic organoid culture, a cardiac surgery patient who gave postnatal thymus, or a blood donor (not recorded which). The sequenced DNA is TGTGCCAGCAGTCGGGACAGCTCGCACTATGGCTACACCTTC. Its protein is CASSRDSSHYGYTF.